Listed below are T cell receptor beta chains from one sample, sequenced in a study of T-cell memory formation after mild COVID-19. TCRdb itself ran the 5' RACE reads through MiXCR, one entry per CDR3 protein. The table includes over 350,000 distinct CDR3 sequences, around 24% detected once. Sequencing was done on a sample of PBMCs or a T cell subset sorted from them (not recorded which). The receptors stem from an adult woman who had mild COVID-19 (a few samples of this study predate the infection). Cell type and time point are not known. CDR3s include the opening cysteine and the closing phenylalanine or tryptophan. Each record gives: V gene, J gene, D gene, clone size, CDR3 protein, CDR3 DNA. D genes are given only for firm matches. Only part of the rows carry a size: once, few, many, or a class if the clone is expanded.

V gene: TRBV6-5
J gene: TRBJ1-1
D gene: TRBD1
clone size: many
CDR3 protein: CASGKGQSMNTEAFF
CDR3 DNA: TGTGCCAGCGGAAAGGGACAGAGCATGAACACTGAAGCTTTCTTT

V gene: TRBV24-1
J gene: TRBJ1-1
D gene: .
clone size: .
CDR3 protein: CATSDDSSRTIF
CDR3 DNA: TGTGCCACCAGTGATGACTCCTCACGGACGATCTTT

V gene: TRBV7-3
J gene: TRBJ2-5
D gene: TRBD2
clone size: many
CDR3 protein: CASSLPGSTSAETQYF
CDR3 DNA: TGTGCCAGCAGCCTCCCCGGATCGACTAGCGCAGAGACCCAGTACTTC

V gene: TRBV6-5
J gene: TRBJ1-5
D gene: TRBD1
clone size: .
CDR3 protein: CASSNGQGPDQPQHF
CDR3 DNA: TGTGCCAGCAGCAACGGACAGGGCCCCGATCAGCCCCAGCATTTT

V gene: TRBV6-1
J gene: TRBJ1-4
D gene: TRBD1
clone size: many
CDR3 protein: CASSEAEGQGNEKLFF
CDR3 DNA: TGTGCCAGCAGTGAAGCTGAGGGACAGGGCAATGAAAAACTGTTTTTT

V gene: TRBV9
J gene: TRBJ2-2
D gene: .
clone size: .
CDR3 protein: CASSVTSAYTGELFF
CDR3 DNA: TGTGCCAGCAGCGTAACTAGTGCGTACACCGGGGAGCTGTTTTTT

V gene: TRBV6-6
J gene: TRBJ1-5
D gene: .
clone size: .
CDR3 protein: CASSYPGRNQPQHF
CDR3 DNA: TGTGCCAGCAGTTACCCTGGGAGGAATCAGCCCCAGCATTTT

V gene: TRBV7-9
J gene: TRBJ1-6
D gene: TRBD1
clone size: few
CDR3 protein: CASSSTGQSSYNSPLHF
CDR3 DNA: TGTGCCAGCAGCTCCACGGGACAGAGCTCCTATAATTCACCCCTCCACTTT

V gene: TRBV3-1
J gene: TRBJ1-3
D gene: TRBD1
clone size: .
CDR3 protein: CASSFGQVTGNTIYF
CDR3 DNA: TGTGCCAGCAGCTTCGGACAGGTCACTGGAAACACCATATATTTT

V gene: TRBV6-5
J gene: TRBJ1-1
D gene: .
clone size: few
CDR3 protein: CASSYSGGLRNTEAFF
CDR3 DNA: TGTGCCAGCAGTTACTCCGGAGGGTTGCGGAACACTGAAGCTTTCTTT

V gene: TRBV4-2
J gene: TRBJ2-7
D gene: .
clone size: few
CDR3 protein: CASSQMAGLLDEQYF
CDR3 DNA: TGTGCCAGCAGCCAGATGGCGGGCCTCCTAGACGAGCAGTACTTC

V gene: TRBV30
J gene: TRBJ1-1
D gene: .
clone size: .
CDR3 protein: CAWSDGPSTEAFF
CDR3 DNA: TGTGCCTGGAGCGATGGGCCCTCCACTGAAGCTTTCTTT

V gene: TRBV5-1
J gene: TRBJ2-5
D gene: .
clone size: few
CDR3 protein: CASSANFAETQYF
CDR3 DNA: TGCGCCAGCAGCGCAAACTTCGCTGAGACCCAGTACTTC

V gene: TRBV27
J gene: TRBJ2-2
D gene: .
clone size: .
CDR3 protein: CASSHTGGSGEMFF
CDR3 DNA: TGTGCCAGCAGCCACACAGGGGGGAGCGGGGAGATGTTTTTT

V gene: TRBV12-3/TRBV12-4
J gene: TRBJ1-2
D gene: TRBD1
clone size: .
CDR3 protein: CASSLWDRGEDGYTF
CDR3 DNA: TGTGCCAGCAGTTTATGGGACAGGGGCGAGGATGGCTACACCTTC

V gene: TRBV25-1
J gene: TRBJ1-2
D gene: .
clone size: .
CDR3 protein: CASSESASYGYTF
CDR3 DNA: TGTGCCAGCAGTGAAAGCGCCAGCTATGGCTACACCTTC

V gene: TRBV2
J gene: TRBJ2-2
D gene: TRBD1
clone size: .
CDR3 protein: CASSDRGRGSGELFF
CDR3 DNA: TGTGCCAGCAGTGACAGGGGGCGTGGGTCCGGGGAGCTGTTTTTT

V gene: TRBV20-1
J gene: TRBJ2-3
D gene: TRBD2
clone size: .
CDR3 protein: CSAYPLAGARTDTQYF
CDR3 DNA: TGCAGTGCCTACCCCTTAGCGGGGGCACGCACAGATACGCAGTATTTT